This T cell receptor beta chain was documented in a study of blood T cell repertoires in COVID-19. As for the study in general: COVID-19 samples from acute and convalescent phases originated in the United States, Italy and Spain. Sample material is recorded as cDNA or gDNA derived from T cells, B-cell-depleted T cells, or PBMCs.

Looked up from germline, CDR1 is LNHDA and CDR2 is SQIVND (reference sequence). This CDR3 is 14 amino acids long. V lost 5 bases to trimming and J lost 4 bases, with 12 bases between them. During active infection, Seattle patients enrolled and were then monitored through disease. Original processing methods: For nucleated cells, counts were estimated from reference gene primer amplification. Method: immunoSEQ multiplex PCR; TCRdb's copy keeps in-frame clones and lacks some. V, J and clone size are taken as reported in that table, and D and trimming were inferred from the DNA itself. This table holds 290,000 or so clones, approximately 90% found once.

The chain has TRBV19 and TRBJ1-5, with D perhaps TRBD1 (6 bases). The sequence was obtained from a woman under 40 with COVID-19, enrolled during active disease. Material: peripheral blood. The CDR3 loop is CASSQGTMNQPQHF. As DNA, the CDR3 is TGTGCCAGTAGTCAGGGGACAATGAATCAGCCCCAGCATTTT.